These 32 T cell receptor beta chains came from one sample sequenced in a study of beta chain features in type 1 diabetes. Investigators reverse transcribed all isolated RNA, so they sequenced expressed TCRB transcripts. Produced via immunoSEQ multiplex PCR; TCRdb's table is partial and in-frame only. The table shows 120,000 to 150,000 clones, with roughly a tenth occurring only once. The source material was naive CD4+ T cells from blood. These receptor sequences come from a man between 18 and 29 years old in good health.

This clone was seen a few times. The J gene is TRBJ2-4, the V gene TRBV5-1; maybe TRBD2 (6 bases). The CDR3 is 14 residues long. V was cut by 6 bases and J by 0 bases, with 10 bases left in between. CDR1 and CDR2 from the germline V gene are SGHRS and YFSETQ. The CDR3 DNA reads TGCGCCAGCAATCCGGGACTAGCCAAAAACATTCAGTACTTC. It translates to CASNPGLAKNIQYF.

This clone came up a few times. This chain joins TRBV7-2 and TRBJ2-3; D is possibly TRBD1 (6 bases). V dropped 1 base and J dropped 5 bases, with 25 bases sitting between them. The germline CDR1 and CDR2 sequences are SGHTA and FQGNSA. The CDR3 has 19 amino acids. The CDR3 loop reads CASSLGAYGQTSWEDTQYF. CDR3 nucleotide sequence: TGTGCCAGCAGCTTAGGGGCCTATGGACAGACCTCCTGGGAAGATACGCAGTATTTT.

This clone was seen more than once but under ten times. The chain joins TRBV7-2 to TRBJ2-5, with a weak D call TRBD2 (6 bases). The V gene's germline CDR1 is SGHTA and CDR2 FQGNSA. The CDR3 spans 15 residues. V was pared by 8 bases and J by 0 bases, with 16 bases between. The CDR3, as DNA: TGTGCCAGCGCCCTTGGGCGCGGGGACCAAGAGACCCAGTACTTC. It specifies CASALGRGDQETQYF.

The CDR3: CSVERFQGAGYEQYF. CDR3 coding DNA: TGCAGCGTTGAAAGGTTCCAGGGGGCGGGTTACGAGCAGTACTTC. This sequence joins TRBV29-1 and TRBJ2-7; 8 bases are shared with TRBD1. The CDR3 length is 15 residues. V lost 2 bases, J lost 4 bases, and 10 bases stayed unmatched. From germline, CDR1 is SQVTM and CDR2 ANQGSEA.

The chain joins TRBV4-2 to TRBJ1-4; TRBD1 is a possible D gene (5 bases). CDR1 is LGHNA and CDR2 is YNFKEQ in the germline V gene. The CDR3 spans 15 residues. Trimming pared 1 base from V and 6 bases from J, leaving 12 bases between. CDR3 in amino acids: CASSQAGQGDEKLFF. CDR3 DNA: TGTGCCAGCAGCCAAGCCGGGCAGGGTGATGAAAAACTGTTTTTT.

This clone was detected a few times. This chain uses TRBV19 with TRBJ2-3, with 9 bases identical to TRBD1. The CDR3 length is 16 residues. V lost 4 bases, J lost 3 bases, and 8 bases stayed unmatched. Germline assignment: CDR1 LNHDA and CDR2 SQIVND (reference sequence). The CDR3 protein is CASSRPNRGLTDTQYF. CDR3 nucleotide sequence: TGTGCCAGTAGTAGACCCAACAGGGGGCTAACAGATACGCAGTATTTT.

The sample holds a few counts of this clone. The chain couples TRBV5-1 to TRBJ2-5, with TRBD2 identical over 9 bases. J was trimmed by 1 base and V by 5 bases; bases with no gene match: 9. Germline V gene lookup returns CDR1 SGHRS and CDR2 YFSETQ. This CDR3 is built from 16 residues. DNA of the CDR3: TGCGCCAGCAGTAGGTCGGCTAGCGGGGCCCAAGAGACCCAGTACTTC. This encodes CASSRSASGAQETQYF.

This clone came up many times. The rearrangement links TRBV7-9 to TRBJ2-3; D not resolved. The V gene's germline CDR1 is SEHNR and CDR2 FQNEAQ (reference sequence). V lost 5 bases and J 4 bases, leaving 13 bases between the germline ends. The CDR3 runs to 14 residues. The CDR3 DNA reads TGTGCCAGCAGCCCCTTGCTACGCGCAGATACGCAGTATTTT. Translation gives CASSPLLRADTQYF.

The chain links TRBV7-9 to TRBJ1-4, with D maybe TRBD1 (5 bases). V was shortened by 3 bases and J by 11 bases, with 19 bases between the two germline ends. Germline CDR1 is SEHNR and CDR2 is FQNEAQ (reference sequence). CDR3 length equals 15 residues. This CDR3 reads CASSFHNTRGEKLFF. The CDR3 coding sequence is TGTGCCAGCAGCTTCCACAATACCCGGGGGGAGAAACTGTTTTTT.

This chain uses TRBV7-8 with TRBJ2-5; TRBD2 matches 13 bases. Germline V gene sequence: CDR1 SGHVS, CDR2 FQNEAQ. CDR3 length equals 18 residues. The J segment lost 5 bases and the V segment lost 5 bases, leaving 14 bases of the junction unmatched. CDR3 sequence: CASSLGGTSGARLETQYF. DNA of the CDR3: TGTGCCAGCAGCCTGGGGGGGACTAGCGGGGCCCGGTTGGAGACCCAGTACTTC.

This clone occurred a few times. This sequence joins TRBV7-7 and TRBJ2-2; TRBD2 might be the D (5 bases). The CDR3 is 14 amino acids. Germline CDR1 SSHAT, CDR2 FNYEAQ (reference sequence). Trimming shortened V by 5 bases and J by 2 bases, and 9 bases separated the two germline ends. In DNA, the CDR3 is TGTGCCAGCAGCCGGACTGACAACACCGGGGAGCTGTTTTTT. Protein product: CASSRTDNTGELFF.

In its sample, this clone was seen a few times. J is TRBJ2-7 and V is TRBV30; D is perhaps TRBD1 (6 bases). The CDR3 consists of 14 residues. The ends were cut back, 0 bases at V and 2 bases at J, with 11 bases in the middle. The V gene's germline CDR1 is GTSNPN and CDR2 SVGIG (reference sequence). CDR3 loop: CAWSVRGGTYEQYF. CDR3 bases: TGTGCCTGGAGTGTACGAGGGGGAACCTACGAGCAGTACTTC. The entire variable domain, with the rest obtained from reference TRBV30 and TRBJ2-7, is as follows: SQTIHQWPATLVQPVGSPLSLECTVEGTSNPNLYWYRQAAGRGLQLLFYSVGIGQISSEVPQNLSASRPQDRQFILSSKKLLLSDSGFYLCAWSVRGGTYEQYFGPGTRLTVT.

The rearrangement links TRBV10-3 to TRBJ1-6; D not certain. V was pared by 2 bases and J by 5 bases, with 13 bases between. Germline assignment: CDR1 ENHRY and CDR2 SYGVKD. The CDR3 is 16 residues long. The CDR3 loop is CAISERSSLNNSPLHF. CDR3 DNA: TGTGCCATCAGTGAGAGAAGCTCTTTGAATAATTCACCCCTCCACTTT.

V and J are TRBV6-5 and TRBJ2-6; D is uncertain. The CDR3 runs to 16 residues. CDR1 is MNHEY and CDR2 is SVGAGI in the germline V gene. V dropped 2 bases and J dropped 2 bases, with 10 bases sitting between them. DNA for the CDR3: TGTGCCAGCAGTTACCGACCCGGAGCTGGGGCCAACGTCCTGACTTTC. It codes for CASSYRPGAGANVLTF.

About this clone: The same CDR3 arises from other DNA sequences in this sample as well. The rearrangement uses TRBV9 and TRBJ2-5, with 7 bases aligning to TRBD1. This CDR3 has 13 residues. From germline, CDR1 is SGDLS and CDR2 YYNGEE. The trim removed 3 bases at V and 1 base at J, leaving 0 bases unmatched. In nucleotides, the CDR3 is TGTGCCAGCAGCGGGACAGGCCAAGAGACCCAGTACTTC. Translation: CASSGTGQETQYF.

This clone was detected only a few times. This chain links TRBV4-3 with TRBJ1-1; D might be TRBD1 (6 bases). This CDR3 is 18 amino acids long. Trimming pared 0 bases from V and 1 base from J, leaving 18 bases between. Germline CDR1 is LGHNA and CDR2 is YSLEER. The CDR3 nucleotides are TGCGCCAGCAGCCAAGATAACTACGTCGGACAGTGGAACACTGAAGCTTTCTTT. Protein sequence: CASSQDNYVGQWNTEAFF.

The chain joins TRBV5-1 to TRBJ2-2, with a tentative D call TRBD1 (5 bases). Per germline, CDR1 SGHRS and CDR2 YFSETQ. This CDR3 comprises 15 residues. Trimming pared 1 base from V and 2 bases from J, leaving 9 bases between. The CDR3 DNA is TGCGCCAGCAGCTTGTACAGGCCTAACACCGGGGAGCTGTTTTTT. Amino acids: CASSLYRPNTGELFF. The whole variable domain, filled in from reference TRBV5-1 and TRBJ2-2, reads KAGVTQTPRYLIKTRGQQVTLSCSPISGHRSVSWYQQTPGQGLQFLFEYFSETQRNKGNFPGRFSGRQFSNSRSEMNVSTLELGDSALYLCASSLYRPNTGELFFGEGSRLTVL.

This clone was recorded a few times. The rearrangement uses TRBV5-1 and TRBJ2-1; D not resolved. Trimming removed 1 base at V and 7 bases at J, with 3 bases between. Germline V gives CDR1 SGHRS, CDR2 YFSETQ. This CDR3 has 11 amino acids. The CDR3 DNA reads TGCGCCAGCAGCTTGATAAATGAGCAGTTCTTC. Encoded protein: CASSLINEQFF.

As concerns this clone: The same CDR3 can be traced to other DNA sequences in this sample. The chain employs TRBV30 and TRBJ2-3; TRBD1 aligns across 7 bases. Germline V gene data show CDR1 as GTSNPN and CDR2 as SVGIG (reference sequence). Trimming cost V 0 bases and J 3 bases; bases outside gene matches: 0. The CDR3 has 13 amino acids. Here the CDR3 reads CAWSVQGTDTQYF. CDR3 sequence (DNA): TGTGCCTGGAGTGTACAGGGGACAGATACGCAGTATTTT.

The chain couples TRBV28 to TRBJ2-7; maybe TRBD1 (5 bases). V lost 4 bases and J 4 bases, leaving 5 bases between the germline ends. The germline CDR1 and CDR2 sequences are MDHEN and SYDVKM. The CDR3 runs to 11 residues. CDR3 nucleotide sequence: TGTGCCAGCAGTTCAGGGTACGAGCAGTACTTC. Translation gives CASSSGYEQYF.

This clone was seen only a few times. The chain joins TRBV7-2 to TRBJ2-3, with 8 bases that match TRBD2. The CDR3 totals 16 residues. After removal of 5 bases from V and 2 bases from J, the junction contained 9 bases not matched to a gene. CDR1 is SGHTA, CDR2 FQGNSA, per germline. Written as DNA, the CDR3 is TGTGCCAGCAGCCCCAGGACTAGCAGATTCACAGATACGCAGTATTTT. Encoded protein: CASSPRTSRFTDTQYF. Full variable domain (rest looked up from reference TRBV7-2 and TRBJ2-3): GAGVSQSPSNKVTEKGKDVELRCDPISGHTALYWYRQSLGQGLEFLIYFQGNSAPDKSGLPSDRFSAERTGGSVSTLTIQRTQQEDSAVYLCASSPRTSRFTDTQYFGPGTRLTVL.

The J gene is TRBJ2-6, the V gene TRBV5-8; D not resolved. This CDR3 contains 14 residues. The germline V gene has CDR1 SGHTS and CDR2 YDEGEE. The ends were cut back, 4 bases at V and 2 bases at J, with 7 bases in the middle. The CDR3 spells CASSPRPGANVLTF. The CDR3, as DNA: TGTGCCAGCAGCCCGAGGCCTGGGGCCAACGTCCTGACTTTC.

CDR3 residues: CASSLGTGTSYEQYF. The CDR3 coding sequence is TGCGCCAGCAGCTTGGGGACAGGGACGTCCTACGAGCAGTACTTC. This chain joins TRBV5-1 and TRBJ2-7; TRBD1 matches at 8 bases. Germline CDR1 SGHRS, CDR2 YFSETQ. This CDR3 is built from 15 residues. Trimming took 0 bases from V and 1 from J; bases not matched to a gene: 3.

This sequence joins TRBV27 and TRBJ2-7, with 13 positions matching TRBD2. This CDR3 region has 16 residues. V dropped 2 bases and J dropped 4; count of bases not matched to a gene: 5. The germline V gene encodes CDR1 MNHEY and CDR2 SMNVEV (reference sequence). The CDR3 nucleotides are TGTGCCAGCAGTTTAGTCGGGACTAGCGGGGCGTACGAGCAGTACTTC. Its translation is CASSLVGTSGAYEQYF.

This clone was observed a few times. The chain is built from TRBV7-2 and TRBJ2-2; tentatively, D is TRBD1 (5 bases). This CDR3 region has 16 residues. Germline CDR1 reads SGHTA; CDR2 reads FQGNSA. The germline V and J ends were trimmed by 1 base and 1 base, with 10 bases remaining between them. CDR3 nucleotides: TGTGCCAGCAGCTTAGTAGGGGCGAGGAACACCGGGGAGCTGTTTTTT. Translating it yields CASSLVGARNTGELFF.

This chain connects TRBV30 to TRBJ1-2; no definite D call. V was pared by 2 bases and J by 0 bases, with 10 bases between. CDR1 and CDR2 (germline): GTSNPN, SVGIG (reference sequence). The length of the CDR3 is 14 residues. CDR3: CAWSRRSANYGYTF. The CDR3 DNA is TGTGCCTGGAGTCGGAGGTCAGCTAACTATGGCTACACCTTC.

This clone has more than one count but fewer than ten. The chain couples TRBV7-2 to TRBJ1-1; 11 positions agree with TRBD1. Germline V lookup: CDR1 SGHTA, CDR2 FQGNSA. The V segment lost 4 bases and the J segment 7 bases; nucleotides outside the gene matches: 8. The CDR3 has 15 residues. CDR3 amino acids: CASSSGTGGPIEAFF. In nucleotides, the CDR3 is TGTGCCAGCAGCTCAGGGACAGGGGGACCAATTGAAGCTTTCTTT.

This clone was found a few times. The chain carries TRBV6-6 and TRBJ2-1; maybe TRBD2 (5 bases). This CDR3 comprises 14 residues. Trimming removed 0 bases at V and 8 bases at J, with 11 bases between. CDR1 is MNHNY and CDR2 is SVGAGI in the germline V gene (reference sequence). CDR3 residues: CASSYSTGMHEQFF. The CDR3 DNA is TGTGCCAGCAGTTACTCGACGGGGATGCATGAGCAGTTCTTC.

The chain carries TRBV7-9 and TRBJ2-5, with TRBD2 identical over 7 bases. The CDR3 covers 14 residues. Trimming removed 4 bases from V and 4 bases from J; junction bases left unmatched: 6. Per germline, CDR1 SEHNR and CDR2 FQNEAQ (reference sequence). This CDR3 reads CASSWGGLGETQYF. In DNA, the CDR3 is TGTGCCAGCAGCTGGGGAGGGCTTGGAGAGACCCAGTACTTC.

A remark on this clone: A junction end diverges from the germline sequence, so it may reflect a read error. The chain has TRBV25-1 and TRBJ1-3, with D possibly matching TRBD1 (6 bases). CDR1 and CDR2 from the germline V gene are MGHDK and SYGVNS. This CDR3 has 11 residues. CDR3 sequence (DNA): TGTGCCAGCAGTCAAGGGGGTCCTGACGTTTTT. This sequence encodes CASSQGGPDVF.

This clone was picked up a small number of times. V usage is TRBV18 and J usage is TRBJ2-3, with a weak D call TRBD2 (7 bases). CDR1 is KGHSH, CDR2 LQKENI, per germline. The length of the CDR3 is 16 residues. Trimming left V 4 bases short and J 2 bases short, with 16 bases between. DNA for the CDR3: TGTGCCAGCTCACGCGAAGGCGGGGGCGCCACAGATACGCAGTATTTT. Translated: CASSREGGGATDTQYF.

This clone was found a few times. Other DNA variants within this sample encode the same CDR3. The genes are TRBV28 and TRBJ1-5, with unresolved D. Germline V gene data show CDR1 as MDHEN and CDR2 as SYDVKM. V was cut by 3 bases and J by 6 bases, with 3 bases left in between. CDR3 size: 11 residues. The CDR3: CASSFRQPQHF. The CDR3 nucleotides are TGTGCCAGCAGTTTTCGTCAGCCCCAGCATTTT.